The 11 T cell receptor beta chains reported below all come from one sample, sequenced in a study of cytomegalovirus exposure and HLA in healthy donors. PCR involved 60 Vbeta and 13 Jbeta primers. Profiled with immunoSEQ multiplex PCR; TCRdb holds only in-frame clones, not every one. The table has about 270,000 clones, more than 55% seen once; the top ten hold under 3%. The material sequenced was PBMCs. These receptors were taken from a female donor in good health and CMV-seronegative.

A word on this clone: The sample carries other DNA sequences with the same CDR3. This chain links TRBV5-1 with TRBJ2-1, with 7 bases matching TRBD2. The CDR3 contains 15 residues. The junction had 0 bases not matched to a gene; V was cut back by 0 bases and J by 0 bases. CDR1 is SGHRS, CDR2 YFSETQ, per germline. Here the CDR3 reads CASSLGGGSYNEQFF. The DNA of the CDR3 is TGCGCCAGCAGCTTGGGGGGGGGCTCCTACAATGAGCAGTTCTTC.

This clone was observed a few times. The chain is built from TRBV5-1 and TRBJ2-5; TRBD2 matches at 8 bases. The CDR3 runs 15 residues. V lost 4 bases to trimming and J lost 9 bases; unmatched junction nucleotides: 14. CDR1 is SGHRS and CDR2 is YFSETQ in the germline V gene. CDR3: CASSPGGVRSGAQYF. CDR3 DNA: TGCGCCAGCAGCCCGGGAGGGGTGCGTTCAGGGGCCCAGTACTTC.

This clone is a singleton in its sample. This sequence joins TRBV28 and TRBJ1-1; D unclear. Germline V lookup: CDR1 MDHEN, CDR2 SYDVKM. This CDR3 spans 14 amino acids. V dropped 10 bases and J dropped 4 bases, with 19 bases sitting between them. CDR3 nucleotide sequence: TGTGCCACCAACTCGGGAGGCGAGGCCACTGAAGCTTTCTTT. This gives the protein CATNSGGEATEAFF.

The chain combines TRBV2 with TRBJ1-5; 7 positions match TRBD1. Germline CDR1 SNHLY, CDR2 FYNNEI. V trimming: 8 bases; J trimming: 2 bases; junction bases outside the gene matches: 6. The CDR3 length is 14 residues. CDR3 bases: TGTGCCAGCGGAGACAGGGCTGGCAATCAGCCCCAGCATTTT. It codes for CASGDRAGNQPQHF.

The chain uses TRBV7-8 and TRBJ2-2; D is perhaps TRBD1 (6 bases). Germline CDR1 SGHVS, CDR2 FQNEAQ. Trimming cost V 3 bases and J 5 bases, with 13 bases left between them. The CDR3 consists of 15 residues. The CDR3 nucleotides read TGTGCCAGCAGCTTGGACAGAGTATTGACCGGGGAGCTGTTTTTT. This encodes CASSLDRVLTGELFF.

V gene TRBV27 combines with J gene TRBJ2-7; a possible D gene is TRBD2 (6 bases). The germline CDR1 and CDR2 sequences are MNHEY and SMNVEV (reference sequence). This CDR3 comprises 13 residues. V lost 6 bases to trimming and J lost 7 bases, with 16 bases between them. CDR3 residues: CASSVGGPWEQYF. CDR3 nucleotide sequence: TGTGCCAGCAGCGTCGGAGGGCCCTGGGAGCAGTACTTC.

CDR3 protein: CASSVWSRSSDEQFF. CDR3 DNA sequence: TGTGCCAGCAGCGTGTGGAGTCGGTCTTCGGATGAGCAGTTCTTC. The chain uses TRBV9 and TRBJ2-1; D is undetermined. Germline lookup yields CDR1 SGDLS and CDR2 YYNGEE. The CDR3 sequence is 15 residues long. V was cut by 2 bases and J by 8 bases, with 17 bases left in between.

This clone was observed a handful of times. The chain couples TRBV11-3 to TRBJ2-2; TRBD2 is a possible D gene (6 bases). Germline V gene sequence: CDR1 SGHNT, CDR2 YENEEA. Trimming took 0 bases from V and 1 from J, leaving 15 bases between them. This CDR3 comprises 18 residues. CDR3 coding DNA: TGTGCCAGCAGCTTAGATCTGGGCCTAGCGATGAACACCGGGGAGCTGTTTTTT. This gives the protein CASSLDLGLAMNTGELFF.

The chain combines TRBV4-1 with TRBJ2-2; 10 nucleotides agree with TRBD1. The CDR3 runs 15 residues. Trimming removed 1 base from V and 5 bases from J; junction bases left unmatched: 1. The V gene's germline CDR1 is MGHRA and CDR2 YSYEKL. For the CDR3, the DNA is TGCGCCAGCAGCCAAGCGGACAGGGGGACCGGGGAGCTGTTTTTT. This codes for CASSQADRGTGELFF.

This clone was counted once. The chain couples TRBV6-4 to TRBJ1-2; D might be TRBD1 (6 bases). Germline lookup yields CDR1 MRHNA and CDR2 SNTAGT. Trimming pared 5 bases from V and 5 bases from J, leaving 24 bases between. There are 17 residues in the CDR3. The DNA for the CDR3 is TGTGCCAGCAGTCCGCAGGTTGGGGCAGGGGCCCGGTATGGCTACACCTTC. Encoded protein: CASSPQVGAGARYGYTF.

A few counts support this clone. The chain couples TRBV20-1 to TRBJ1-1; D is unclear. Between the trimmed V and J ends, which lost 3 bases and 1 base, there was a span of 3 bases. Germline V CDR1 and CDR2: DFQATT, SNEGSKA (reference sequence). The CDR3 is 11 amino acids. The CDR3 region is CSASQNTEAFF. The CDR3 DNA is TGCAGTGCTAGCCAGAACACTGAAGCTTTCTTT.